Listed below are T cell receptor beta chains from one sample, sequenced in a study of radiation and T cells in renal cell carcinoma. The method was immunoSEQ multiplex PCR; TCRdb's version includes in-frame clones alone and lacks a portion of them. The table shows approximately 110,000 clones, with around 83% occurring only once. The specimen was blood, collected from a patient whose treatment included radiotherapy and nephrectomy. Receptors were obtained from a woman aged 55 to 70 with renal cell carcinoma. Both conserved end residues are part of each CDR3. D genes are given only for firm matches. Some rows have no size entry. The others give once, few or many, or a class for an expanded clone.

d_call,clone_size,v_call,j_call,cdr3_nt,cdr3_aa
NA,once,TRBV4-1,TRBJ2-5,TGCGCCAGCAGCCAAGGTGAGAGGTACCAAGAGACCCAGTACTTC,CASSQGERYQETQYF
TRBD1,NA,TRBV7-2,TRBJ1-5,TGTGCCAGCAGCTCACAGGGGTTTATGAGGGAATTCAATCAGCCCCAGCATTTT,CASSSQGFMREFNQPQHF
NA,NA,TRBV7-6,TRBJ2-6,TGTGCCAGCCTCCTCCCAGGGGCCTCTGGGGCCAACGTCCTGACTTTC,CASLLPGASGANVLTF
NA,NA,TRBV15,TRBJ2-7,TGTGCCACCAGCAGCCTGACTGTGAACTACGAGCAGTACTTC,CATSSLTVNYEQYF
NA,NA,TRBV5-4,TRBJ2-2,TGTGCCAGCAGCCCACCGGGACAAAACACCGGGGAGCTGTTTTTT,CASSPPGQNTGELFF
NA,NA,TRBV5-1,TRBJ1-5,TGCGCCAGCAGCTTTGATTGGGCACTCCAGCATTTT,CASSFDWALQHF
NA,NA,TRBV7-2,TRBJ2-2,TGTGCCAGCAGCTTATTTGGCCAATCGGACGGGGAGCTGTTTTTT,CASSLFGQSDGELFF
NA,NA,TRBV7-9,TRBJ1-1,TGTGCCAGCAGCGACGCAGTCGGGACGGAAGGTGAAGCTTTCTTT,CASSDAVGTEGEAFF
TRBD1,few,TRBV7-3,TRBJ2-1,TGTGCCAGCAGCCGGGACAGGGACGATGAGCAGTTCTTC,CASSRDRDDEQFF
NA,once,TRBV6-5,TRBJ1-1,TGTGCCAGCAGTTACCGGATGGGGGGAGTCGCCACTGAAGCTTTCTTT,CASSYRMGGVATEAFF
TRBD2,NA,TRBV5-5,TRBJ2-1,TGTGCCAGCAGCTTCGAGCGCGCAAGGGAGGGTGAGCAGTTCTTC,CASSFERAREGEQFF
TRBD1,NA,TRBV9,TRBJ1-1,TGTGCCAGCAGCGCTGAAGGAGCAGGGGGAAACACTGAAGCTTTCTTT,CASSAEGAGGNTEAFF
TRBD2,NA,TRBV15,TRBJ2-1,TGTGCCACCAGCAGAGACGACGGGAGGTGGAATGAGCAGTTCTTC,CATSRDDGRWNEQFF
TRBD1,NA,TRBV11-3,TRBJ2-1,TGTGCCAGCAGCCAGGACAGGTACAATGAGCAGTTCTTC,CASSQDRYNEQFF
NA,NA,TRBV29-1,TRBJ2-3,TGCAGCGTTGTGGGCAGTTCCACTAGCACAAATACGCAGTATTTT,CSVVGSSTSTNTQYF
TRBD1,once,TRBV2,TRBJ1-4,TGTGCCAGCATCAGGTGGGGACAGGAGATTGAACTGTTTTTT,CASIRWGQEIELFF
NA,NA,TRBV27,TRBJ1-5,TGTGCCAGCAGTTTCGGCCAGGATCAGCCCCAGCATTTT,CASSFGQDQPQHF
NA,once,TRBV7-9,TRBJ1-1,TGTGCCAGCAGCCTCAGGGGCGGCACTGAAGCTTTCTTT,CASSLRGGTEAFF
NA,few,TRBV6-5,TRBJ2-5,TGTGCCAGCAGTCTTCGACAGCAAGAGACCCAGTACTTC,CASSLRQQETQYF
NA,NA,TRBV6-5,TRBJ1-4,TGTGCCAGCACCCTTAATGAAAAACTGTTTTTT,CASTLNEKLFF
TRBD1,NA,TRBV5-6,TRBJ1-2,TGTGCCAGCAGCTCCGGGACAGGGGGCATCTACACCTTC,CASSSGTGGIYTF
NA,NA,TRBV10-2,TRBJ1-5,TGCGCCAGCAGGGCCAGGGGTACAGGCGGTCAGCCCCAGCATTTT,CASRARGTGGQPQHF
TRBD1,NA,TRBV6-5,TRBJ1-3,TGTGCCAGCAGTAGGGACAGAGAGTCTGGAAACACCATATATTTT,CASSRDRESGNTIYF
NA,NA,TRBV6-1,TRBJ1-2,TGTGCCAGCAAGTCCGGCCTAGAAGGCTATGGCTACACCTTC,CASKSGLEGYGYTF
NA,NA,TRBV4-1,TRBJ1-3,TGCGCCAGCAGCCAAGATGGGGCGGGTTTTTTCGGAAACACCATATATTTT,CASSQDGAGFFGNTIYF
TRBD1,NA,TRBV28,TRBJ1-1,TGTGCCAGCAGTCTCGGACAGGGGAGCACTGAAGCTTTCTTT,CASSLGQGSTEAFF
NA,NA,TRBV7-2,TRBJ1-2,TGTGCCAGCAGCTTAGGACAGGCCAAAATTTATGGCTACACCTTC,CASSLGQAKIYGYTF
NA,NA,TRBV11-3,TRBJ1-2,TGTGCCAGCAGCTTAGAGGGGCGAGGGAGGGGTGGCTACACCTTC,CASSLEGRGRGGYTF
NA,NA,TRBV15,TRBJ1-4,TGTGCCACCAGCAGAGAGGGCAGGGTTAATGAAAAACTGTTTTTT,CATSREGRVNEKLFF
TRBD1,NA,TRBV27,TRBJ1-4,TGTGCCAGCAGTTTGGGACAGGGAGGGAAAAAACTGTTTTTT,CASSLGQGGKKLFF
NA,NA,TRBV6-6,TRBJ2-1,TGTGCCAGCAGCCGTGGCGAGCAGTTCTTC,CASSRGEQFF
NA,NA,TRBV28,TRBJ2-2,TGTGCCAGCAGCCTCCGACTAGAGGGGGCAACCGGGGAGCTGTTTTTT,CASSLRLEGATGELFF
NA,NA,TRBV28,TRBJ1-1,TGTGCCAGCAGCCCGCAGACGGGGGGAGCTTTCTTT,CASSPQTGGAFF
NA,NA,TRBV11-3,TRBJ2-7,TGTGCCAGCAGCTTAGAAGCGGTATTCTACGAGCAGTACTTC,CASSLEAVFYEQYF
NA,NA,TRBV19,TRBJ1-5,TGTGCCAGTAGATTGACAGGATCTAATCAGCCCCAGCATTTT,CASRLTGSNQPQHF
TRBD1,NA,TRBV27,TRBJ1-1,TGTGCCAGCAGTTTAGCAGGGGGCAACTTGAACACTGAAGCTTTCTTT,CASSLAGGNLNTEAFF
NA,NA,TRBV14,TRBJ2-5,TGTGCCAGCAGCCAAGTCTCTGAGACCCAGTACTTC,CASSQVSETQYF
TRBD2,few,TRBV19,TRBJ2-1,TGTGCCAGTAGTTTTCGACTAGCAGATTACAATGAGCAGTTCTTC,CASSFRLADYNEQFF
NA,NA,TRBV29-1,TRBJ1-4,TGCAGCGTTGAGTGGGCTCGGGTGGGGGGTGAAAAACTGTTTTTT,CSVEWARVGGEKLFF
NA,NA,TRBV14,TRBJ2-7,TGTGCCAGCAGCCACCATACTGGGACCTCCTACGAGCAGTACTTC,CASSHHTGTSYEQYF
NA,NA,TRBV29-1,TRBJ2-5,TGCAGCGTTGAGAGGACGGTCCTGGAGACCCAGTACTTC,CSVERTVLETQYF
NA,NA,TRBV9,TRBJ2-7,TGTGCCAGCAGCGTTGGCAGCAGCACCTACGAGCAGTACTTC,CASSVGSSTYEQYF
NA,NA,TRBV5-1,TRBJ2-1,TGCGCCAGCAGCTTGGGTAATGAGCAGTTCTTC,CASSLGNEQFF
TRBD1,NA,TRBV18,TRBJ2-7,TGTGCCAGCTCACCCGGACAGGGGGCCTACGAGCAGTACTTC,CASSPGQGAYEQYF
TRBD1,NA,TRBV6-1,TRBJ2-5,TGTGCCAGCAGTGCCAGGGACAGTCGAACGGGGACCCAGTACTTC,CASSARDSRTGTQYF
NA,NA,TRBV5-1,TRBJ2-7,TGCGCCAGCTCTCAGGGGGACTCCCGCTCCTACGAGCAGTACTTC,CASSQGDSRSYEQYF